The clone carrying this T cell receptor beta chain appeared a single time. Profiling relied on immunoSEQ multiplex PCR, and the TCRdb table lists in-frame clones only, not all of them. The repertoire holds approximately 79,000 clones, with 94% as singletons. Trimming took 8 bases from V and 7 from J, leaving 8 bases between them. Germline CDR1 and CDR2: MNHEY and SMNVEV (reference sequence). The CDR3 has 11 amino acids. The source of the sample is a study of OX40 agonist ivuxolimab in advanced cancers. The receptor comes from an adult with an advanced solid tumor such as melanoma, head and neck, liver or kidney cancer. The chain carries TRBV27 and TRBJ2-2; D unclear. Sample: CD4+ or CD8+ T cells sorted from blood, taken in a trial of the OX40 agonist ivuxolimab. The CDR3 loop reads CASEWGGELFF. In nucleotides, the CDR3 is TGTGCCAGCGAGTGGGGCGGGGAGCTGTTTTTT.